One sample yielded the 5 T cell receptor beta chains listed below, sequenced in a study of blood T cell repertoires in COVID-19 (TCRdb year 2020). The library was produced with the immunoSEQ multiplex PCR assay. Imported from immuneACCESS, the table was reduced by TCRdb to in-frame sequences with V and J called. These copies leave out some clones; in studies compared against another copy, an unresolved V gene accounts for under half, and the cause of the remainder is not known. The sample table lists 150,000 to 200,000 clones, 60% to 80% of them with a count of one. 14% of the sample lies in the top ten. The sample consisted of PBMCs or T cells enriched from blood (not recorded which). These receptor sequences come from a man in his sixties who had been exposed to COVID-19.

The chain combines TRBV5-1 with TRBJ2-7, with 13 nucleotides matching TRBD2. This CDR3 comprises 15 residues. Losses at the gene ends were 5 bases for V and 6 bases for J; bases not matched to a gene: 8. Germline CDR1 and CDR2: SGHRS and YFSETQ. The chain's CDR3 is CASSSTSGRLFEQYF. The CDR3 DNA reads as TGCGCCAGCAGTTCGACTAGCGGGAGGTTATTCGAGCAGTACTTC.

This clone was observed a single time. This chain links TRBV27 with TRBJ2-2, with D possibly matching TRBD1 (6 bases). The V end lost 7 bases, the J end lost 4 bases, and 10 bases lay between the germline ends. Germline loops: CDR1 MNHEY, CDR2 SMNVEV (reference sequence). CDR3 size: 13 residues. CDR3: CASKRGSTGELFF. The CDR3 region has the DNA TGTGCCAGCAAAAGGGGGTCCACCGGGGAGCTGTTTTTT.

The J gene is TRBJ2-1, the V gene TRBV11-3; 9 bases fit TRBD2. The germline gives CDR1 SGHNT, CDR2 YENEEA. V shed 5 bases and J 0 bases; nucleotides not matched to a gene: 2. This CDR3 region has 15 residues. The CDR3, as DNA: TGTGCCAGCAGCCCTAGCGGGACCTCCTACAATGAGCAGTTCTTC. This encodes CASSPSGTSYNEQFF.

J is TRBJ2-7 and V is TRBV5-1, with 7 positions matching TRBD1. J lost 2 bases, V lost 5 bases, and 7 bases had no gene match. Per the germline V gene, CDR1 is SGHRS and CDR2 is YFSETQ. This CDR3 is 14 amino acids long. This CDR3 reads CASRRGGQAYEQYF. The CDR3 DNA follows: TGCGCCAGCAGGAGAGGGGGCCAGGCCTACGAGCAGTACTTC.

The chain carries TRBV18 and TRBJ2-6, with 9 bases that match TRBD2. Germline V CDR1 and CDR2: KGHSH, LQKENI. This CDR3 is built from 19 residues. The ends lost 0 bases at V and 0 bases at J; junction bases unmatched: 6. The CDR3 loop reads CASSPPGLAGPSGANVLTF. CDR3 sequence (DNA): TGTGCCAGCTCACCACCGGGGCTAGCGGGACCCTCTGGGGCCAACGTCCTGACTTTC.